A single sample is the source of the 14 T cell receptor beta chains below, sequenced in a study of control samples from healthy donors and cancer patients. Sequencing was performed with immunoSEQ multiplex PCR; in TCRdb, only in-frame clones are kept and a portion is missing. The data show roughly 170,000 clones, more than 90% seen once. Sequenced material: blood. The receptors here all came from a woman aged 40 to 50 in good health.

CDR3 sequence: CATQLFGAGDQETQYF. CDR3 bases: TGTGCCACGCAGCTTTTTGGAGCGGGAGATCAAGAGACCCAGTACTTC. The chain recombines TRBV5-6 with TRBJ2-5; 8 nucleotides line up with TRBD2. The trim removed 9 bases at V and 2 bases at J, leaving 15 bases unmatched. Germline-derived CDR1 and CDR2 are SGHDT and YYEEEE. The CDR3 is 16 residues long.

This chain uses TRBV27 with TRBJ2-3, with unresolved D. The CDR3 extends over 16 amino acids. V lost 5 bases, J lost 1 base, and 16 bases lay in between. Germline V CDR1 and CDR2: MNHEY, SMNVEV (reference sequence). The CDR3 coding sequence is TGTGCCAGCAGTACAACAGCTTCACCACGCACAGATACGCAGTATTTT. Translating gives CASSTTASPRTDTQYF.

The chain combines TRBV3-1 (or the pseudogene TRBV3-2) with TRBJ2-7; 9 nucleotides align to TRBD2. Germline V CDR1 and CDR2: LGHDT, YNNKEL (reference sequence). The CDR3 has 15 residues. The J segment lost 6 bases and the V segment lost 4 bases, leaving 10 bases of the junction unmatched. The CDR3 spells CASSLTAGGPLEQYF. The CDR3 nucleotides are TGTGCCAGCAGCCTAACTGCGGGGGGGCCCCTCGAGCAGTACTTC.

This sequence joins TRBV5-6 and TRBJ1-1; D ambiguous. V lost 1 base and J 5 bases, leaving 12 bases between the germline ends. The CDR3 runs to 14 residues. CDR1 and CDR2 (germline): SGHDT, YYEEEE. The CDR3 loop reads CASSLYWGGTEAFF. Here the CDR3 DNA reads TGTGCCAGCAGCTTGTATTGGGGAGGGACTGAAGCTTTCTTT.

The gene calls are TRBV12-3 or TRBV12-4 and TRBJ2-6; D gene ambiguous. The CDR3 contains 13 residues. The V and J ends lost 3 bases and 3 bases respectively, with 3 bases between them. Here the CDR3 DNA reads TGTGCCAGCAGTTTTGGTGGGGCCAACGTCCTGACTTTC. It specifies CASSFGGANVLTF.

The CDR3 coding sequence is TGCGCCAGCAGCCAAGAGACAGGGAGAGGGGGCTACACCTTC. Encoded protein: CASSQETGRGGYTF. The chain carries TRBV4-1 and TRBJ1-2; 7 nucleotides align to TRBD1. The CDR3 has 14 amino acids. V lost 0 bases, J lost 8 bases, and 6 bases stayed unmatched. The germline gives CDR1 MGHRA, CDR2 YSYEKL.

The CDR3 DNA reads as TGTGCCAGTAGTGGACCGGGACAGCTGAATGAAAAACTGTTTTTT. It specifies CASSGPGQLNEKLFF. This chain connects TRBV19 to TRBJ1-4, with 7 bases identical to TRBD1. Trimming took 5 bases from V and 5 from J; bases not matched to a gene: 8. CDR3 length: 15 residues. CDR1 is LNHDA and CDR2 is SQIVND in the germline V gene (reference sequence). Full variable domain (missing parts from reference TRBV19 and TRBJ1-4): DGGITQSPKYLFRKEGQNVTLSCEQNLNHDAMYWYRQDPGQGLRLIYYSQIVNDFQKGDIAEGYSVSREKKESFPLTVTSAQKNPTAFYLCASSGPGQLNEKLFFGSGTQLSVL.

This rearrangement joins TRBV5-6 to TRBJ2-1; 8 bases are a match to TRBD2. J gave up 3 bases and V 0 bases, and 2 bases lay outside the gene matches. The CDR3 covers 15 residues. Germline-derived CDR1 and CDR2 are SGHDT and YYEEEE. CDR3 nucleotide sequence: TGTGCCAGCAGCTTGGGCCTAGCGGGCTACAATGAGCAGTTCTTC. As protein: CASSLGLAGYNEQFF. Variable domain in full (rest from reference TRBV5-6 and TRBJ2-1): DAGVTQSPTHLIKTRGQQVTLRCSPKSGHDTVSWYQQALGQGPQFIFQYYEEEERQRGNFPDRFSGHQFPNYSSELNVNALLLGDSALYLCASSLGLAGYNEQFFGPGTRLTVL.

The chain employs TRBV7-9 and TRBJ2-3; D gene uncertain. The CDR3 has 14 amino acids. CDR1 and CDR2 (germline): SEHNR, FQNEAQ (reference sequence). With 5 bases removed from V and 0 bases from J, the gap between germline ends came to 9 bases. CDR3 DNA: TGTGCCAGCAGCCCGAAGTTGAGCACAGATACGCAGTATTTT. Translating it yields CASSPKLSTDTQYF.

CDR3 protein: CASSLHDRRSPLHF. CDR3 coding DNA: TGTGCCAGCAGTCTTCATGACAGACGGTCACCCCTCCACTTT. V is TRBV6-5 and J is TRBJ1-6; perhaps TRBD1 as D (5 bases). This CDR3 region has 14 residues. Trimming stripped 5 bases from V and 10 bases from J, with 15 bases between. In germline, CDR1 is MNHEY, CDR2 SVGAGI.

J is TRBJ1-5 and V is TRBV2, with D unresolved. V shed 7 bases and J shed 3 bases, with 10 bases lying between them. Germline V gene data show CDR1 as SNHLY and CDR2 as FYNNEI. This CDR3 is 13 amino acids long. CDR3 protein: CASKQDHNQPQHF. As DNA, the CDR3 is TGTGCCAGCAAACAAGATCACAATCAGCCCCAGCATTTT.

This chain uses TRBV11-2 with TRBJ1-2, with TRBD1 as a possible D gene (5 bases). The V end was cut by 4 bases, the J end by 4 bases, with 16 bases between. From germline, CDR1 is SGHAT and CDR2 FQNNGV. This CDR3 comprises 15 residues. The CDR3 region has the DNA TGTGCCAGCAGCTCCCGGGACTCTTTCGGCTATGGCTACACCTTC. Its translation: CASSSRDSFGYGYTF.

For this clone: Distinct nucleotide sequences in the sample also encode this CDR3. V gene TRBV5-1 combines with J gene TRBJ2-3; D perhaps matches TRBD2 (6 bases). The CDR3 spans 15 residues. Germline loops: CDR1 SGHRS, CDR2 YFSETQ. With 1 base removed from V and 4 bases from J, the gap between germline ends came to 13 bases. Here the CDR3 reads CASSLLSRGSDTQYF. The CDR3, as DNA: TGCGCCAGCAGCTTGTTGTCGCGGGGCTCAGATACGCAGTATTTT.

The chain has TRBV3-1 (or the pseudogene TRBV3-2) and TRBJ2-3; unclear D gene. Germline lookup yields CDR1 LGHDT and CDR2 YNNKEL (reference sequence). The CDR3 is made up of 13 amino acids. V lost 3 bases, J lost 0 bases, and 4 bases lay in between. The CDR3 nucleotides are TGTGCCAGCAGCCATGCTAGCACAGATACGCAGTATTTT. This sequence encodes CASSHASTDTQYF.